The 19 T cell receptor beta chains presented below share a single source sample, sequenced in a study of shared clonotypes between healthy human individuals. Repertoires were generated with immunoSEQ multiplex PCR, while TCRdb's copy carries only in-frame clones and drops some. The repertoire consists of more than 2,000,000 clones, with 85% to 95% occurring once and the leading ten covering around 0.15%. The sample taken for sequencing was naive CD4+ T cells sorted from blood. Sample subset: CD45RA+ positively selected. These receptors all come from a man between 18 and 29 years old in good health.

This clone has more than one count but fewer than ten. The chain carries TRBV9 and TRBJ1-1, with D possibly TRBD1 on 5 matching bases. The CDR3 contains 16 residues. V was shortened by 0 bases and J by 0 bases, with 12 bases between the two germline ends. Germline CDR1 reads SGDLS; CDR2 reads YYNGEE. CDR3: CASSVAAGTMNTEAFF. Written as DNA, the CDR3 is TGTGCCAGCAGCGTAGCGGCAGGGACCATGAACACTGAAGCTTTCTTT.

V gene TRBV4-3 combines with J gene TRBJ2-2; 8 bases match TRBD1. Trimming cost V 0 bases and J 8 bases; bases outside gene matches: 23. The CDR3 runs to 21 residues. Germline V gene lookup returns CDR1 LGHNA and CDR2 YSLEER. This chain's CDR3 is CASSQDLGLGQGIISRGELFF. CDR3 nucleotides: TGCGCCAGCAGCCAAGATTTGGGTTTAGGACAGGGTATAATCTCACGGGGGGAGCTGTTTTTT.

The chain combines TRBV30 with TRBJ2-7; weak D call: TRBD2 (6 bases). From germline, CDR1 is GTSNPN and CDR2 SVGIG (reference sequence). This CDR3 is built from 17 residues. The ends were cut back, 0 bases at V and 1 base at J, with 19 bases in the middle. The CDR3 nucleotides are TGTGCCTGGAGTGTCGGTTTTTATTCGGAGGGTTCCTACGAGCAGTACTTC. This sequence encodes CAWSVGFYSEGSYEQYF. The entire variable domain, with the rest obtained from reference TRBV30 and TRBJ2-7, is as follows: SQTIHQWPATLVQPVGSPLSLECTVEGTSNPNLYWYRQAAGRGLQLLFYSVGIGQISSEVPQNLSASRPQDRQFILSSKKLLLSDSGFYLCAWSVGFYSEGSYEQYFGPGTRLTVT.

This clone showed up just once. The rearrangement links TRBV25-1 to TRBJ2-7, with a tentative D call TRBD2 (7 bases). In germline, CDR1 is MGHDK, CDR2 SYGVNS. CDR3 length: 17 residues. The V gene lost 0 bases and the J gene lost 5 bases, with 20 bases spanning the gap. For the CDR3, the DNA is TGTGCCAGCAGTGAATATATCGGGGGGCGGAACGGGGACGAGCAGTACTTC. Translated, it gives CASSEYIGGRNGDEQYF.

The rearrangement joins TRBV9 to TRBJ2-7; 7 nucleotides match TRBD2. Germline V gene data show CDR1 as SGDLS and CDR2 as YYNGEE. The V gene end was trimmed by 2 bases and the J gene end by 4 bases; junction bases not matched to a gene: 9. This CDR3 has 15 residues. Here the CDR3 DNA reads TGTGCCAGCAGCGTGCAGGGCCCCGGGGGGTACGAGCAGTACTTC. It is translated as CASSVQGPGGYEQYF.

The genes are TRBV7-9 and TRBJ1-5, with a tentative D call TRBD1 (5 bases). The V end lost 0 bases, the J end lost 0 bases, and 18 bases lay between the germline ends. The CDR3 has 19 amino acids. CDR1 is SEHNR and CDR2 is FQNEAQ in the germline V gene (reference sequence). For the CDR3, the DNA is TGTGCCAGCAGCTTAGCGCAAGGGGACGAATTCTATAGCAATCAGCCCCAGCATTTT. This gives the protein CASSLAQGDEFYSNQPQHF.

This clone appeared a few times. V gene TRBV5-1 combines with J gene TRBJ1-4; D remains unclear. The CDR3 has 15 amino acids. The V gene's germline CDR1 is SGHRS and CDR2 YFSETQ. With 0 bases removed from V and 8 bases from J, the gap between germline ends came to 14 bases. The CDR3 coding sequence is TGCGCCAGCAGCTTGGGGTCGGATTCGAGGGAAAAACTGTTTTTT. Protein product: CASSLGSDSREKLFF.

The chain employs TRBV6-1 and TRBJ1-3; D is unresolved. This CDR3 has 14 residues. The V end was cut by 4 bases, the J end by 0 bases, with 7 bases between. Germline loops: CDR1 MNHNS, CDR2 SASEGT. In DNA, the CDR3 is TGTGCCAGCAGTGGTGGATTCTCTGGAAACACCATATATTTT. Amino acid sequence: CASSGGFSGNTIYF.

The chain carries TRBV19 and TRBJ1-1; 7 bases agree with TRBD1. CDR1 is LNHDA, CDR2 SQIVND, per germline (reference sequence). V trimming: 5 bases; J trimming: 2 bases; junction bases outside the gene matches: 5. This CDR3 region has 14 residues. CDR3 amino acids: CASSAGQYNTEAFF. The CDR3 DNA reads as TGTGCCAGTAGTGCGGGACAGTATAACACTGAAGCTTTCTTT.

This clone was seen only once. J is TRBJ2-7 and V is TRBV28, with no clear D. The ends were cut back, 7 bases at V and 2 bases at J, with 15 bases in the middle. The CDR3 length is 14 residues. Germline CDR1 and CDR2: MDHEN and SYDVKM. Written as DNA, the CDR3 is TGTGCCAGCATTCAAACCCGAACTACCTACGAGCAGTACTTC. This sequence encodes CASIQTRTTYEQYF. Variable domain in full (rest from reference TRBV28 and TRBJ2-7): DVKVTQSSRYLVKRTGEKVFLECVQDMDHENMFWYRQDPGLGLRLIYFSYDVKMKEKGDIPEGYSVSREKKERFSLILESASTNQTSMYLCASIQTRTTYEQYFGPGTRLTVT.

The chain carries TRBV2 and TRBJ1-2; D not certain. Per germline, CDR1 SNHLY and CDR2 FYNNEI. V was pared by 0 bases and J by 0 bases, with 11 bases between. CDR3 size: 16 residues. This CDR3 is CASSEARPGANYGYTF. In DNA form, the CDR3 reads TGTGCCAGCAGTGAAGCCCGGCCCGGGGCTAACTATGGCTACACCTTC.

The CDR3 nucleotides read TGTGCCAGCAGTACCCGACAGGGTCAGCATTTT. Residues: CASSTRQGQHF. J is TRBJ1-5 and V is TRBV28, with TRBD1 matching over 7 bases. Germline loops: CDR1 MDHEN, CDR2 SYDVKM. The V gene end was trimmed by 5 bases and the J gene end by 13 bases; junction bases not matched to a gene: 5. The CDR3 length is 11 residues.

CDR3 DNA: TGTGCCAGCAGTGTATTGGGGCAAGTTAATGAAAAACTGTTTTTT. Its translation: CASSVLGQVNEKLFF. The V call is TRBV2, the J call TRBJ1-4, with D perhaps matching TRBD1 (5 bases). Trimming left V 4 bases short and J 4 bases short, with 13 bases between. The V gene's germline CDR1 is SNHLY and CDR2 FYNNEI. The CDR3 loop spans 15 amino acids. Variable domain in full (rest from reference TRBV2 and TRBJ1-4): EPEVTQTPSHQVTQMGQEVILRCVPISNHLYFYWYRQILGQKVEFLVSFYNNEISEKSEIFDDQFSVERPDGSNFTLKIRSTKLEDSAMYFCASSVLGQVNEKLFFGSGTQLSVL.

CDR3 amino acids: CASTQQGGGEKLFF. CDR3 DNA sequence: TGTGCCAGTACCCAACAGGGCGGGGGCGAAAAACTGTTTTTT. The rearrangement joins TRBV2 to TRBJ1-4; D is possibly TRBD1 (6 bases). The CDR3 totals 14 residues. CDR1 is SNHLY and CDR2 is FYNNEI in the germline V gene. V was trimmed by 9 bases and J by 8 bases, leaving 19 bases between them.

This sequence joins TRBV19 and TRBJ1-4; D is unclear. In germline, CDR1 is LNHDA, CDR2 SQIVND (reference sequence). With 9 bases removed from V and 7 bases from J, the gap between germline ends came to 18 bases. The CDR3 extends over 14 amino acids. The DNA of the CDR3 is TGTGCCAGCTGGGCGGGTGGGCGCGGTGAAAAACTGTTTTTT. Translated: CASWAGGRGEKLFF.

This sequence joins TRBV6-1 and TRBJ1-3, with D hard to call. CDR1 and CDR2 from the germline V gene are MNHNS and SASEGT. The CDR3 spans 12 residues. Deletions cut 8 bases from V and 3 bases from J, with 8 bases between. CDR3 sequence: CASGDYGNTIYF. The CDR3, as DNA: TGTGCCAGCGGGGATTATGGAAACACCATATATTTT.

The chain employs TRBV9 and TRBJ1-2, with D perhaps matching TRBD1 (6 bases). Germline CDR1 and CDR2: SGDLS and YYNGEE. V shed 4 bases and J shed 3 bases, with 13 bases lying between them. The CDR3 length is 14 residues. The CDR3 bases are TGTGCCAGCAGCAGAGGGGGGGAATACTATGGCTACACCTTC. This codes for CASSRGGEYYGYTF.

This sequence joins TRBV7-2 and TRBJ2-5; the D gene is possibly TRBD1 (5 bases). The CDR3 totals 15 residues. Trimming took 2 bases from V and 2 from J, leaving 12 bases between them. CDR1 SGHTA and CDR2 FQGNSA come from the germline V gene. Written as DNA, the CDR3 is TGTGCCAGCAGCTTAATGGCAGGGCAACAAGAGACCCAGTACTTC. Translating gives CASSLMAGQQETQYF.

The V call is TRBV18, the J call TRBJ2-1; D possibly corresponds to TRBD2 (6 bases). The CDR3 loop spans 15 amino acids. Deletions cut 5 bases from V and 5 bases from J, with 16 bases between. The germline V gene has CDR1 KGHSH and CDR2 LQKENI. CDR3 bases: TGTGCCAGCTCATTAAGTAGCGGAGGTAACAATGAGCAGTTCTTC. Translated, it gives CASSLSSGGNNEQFF.